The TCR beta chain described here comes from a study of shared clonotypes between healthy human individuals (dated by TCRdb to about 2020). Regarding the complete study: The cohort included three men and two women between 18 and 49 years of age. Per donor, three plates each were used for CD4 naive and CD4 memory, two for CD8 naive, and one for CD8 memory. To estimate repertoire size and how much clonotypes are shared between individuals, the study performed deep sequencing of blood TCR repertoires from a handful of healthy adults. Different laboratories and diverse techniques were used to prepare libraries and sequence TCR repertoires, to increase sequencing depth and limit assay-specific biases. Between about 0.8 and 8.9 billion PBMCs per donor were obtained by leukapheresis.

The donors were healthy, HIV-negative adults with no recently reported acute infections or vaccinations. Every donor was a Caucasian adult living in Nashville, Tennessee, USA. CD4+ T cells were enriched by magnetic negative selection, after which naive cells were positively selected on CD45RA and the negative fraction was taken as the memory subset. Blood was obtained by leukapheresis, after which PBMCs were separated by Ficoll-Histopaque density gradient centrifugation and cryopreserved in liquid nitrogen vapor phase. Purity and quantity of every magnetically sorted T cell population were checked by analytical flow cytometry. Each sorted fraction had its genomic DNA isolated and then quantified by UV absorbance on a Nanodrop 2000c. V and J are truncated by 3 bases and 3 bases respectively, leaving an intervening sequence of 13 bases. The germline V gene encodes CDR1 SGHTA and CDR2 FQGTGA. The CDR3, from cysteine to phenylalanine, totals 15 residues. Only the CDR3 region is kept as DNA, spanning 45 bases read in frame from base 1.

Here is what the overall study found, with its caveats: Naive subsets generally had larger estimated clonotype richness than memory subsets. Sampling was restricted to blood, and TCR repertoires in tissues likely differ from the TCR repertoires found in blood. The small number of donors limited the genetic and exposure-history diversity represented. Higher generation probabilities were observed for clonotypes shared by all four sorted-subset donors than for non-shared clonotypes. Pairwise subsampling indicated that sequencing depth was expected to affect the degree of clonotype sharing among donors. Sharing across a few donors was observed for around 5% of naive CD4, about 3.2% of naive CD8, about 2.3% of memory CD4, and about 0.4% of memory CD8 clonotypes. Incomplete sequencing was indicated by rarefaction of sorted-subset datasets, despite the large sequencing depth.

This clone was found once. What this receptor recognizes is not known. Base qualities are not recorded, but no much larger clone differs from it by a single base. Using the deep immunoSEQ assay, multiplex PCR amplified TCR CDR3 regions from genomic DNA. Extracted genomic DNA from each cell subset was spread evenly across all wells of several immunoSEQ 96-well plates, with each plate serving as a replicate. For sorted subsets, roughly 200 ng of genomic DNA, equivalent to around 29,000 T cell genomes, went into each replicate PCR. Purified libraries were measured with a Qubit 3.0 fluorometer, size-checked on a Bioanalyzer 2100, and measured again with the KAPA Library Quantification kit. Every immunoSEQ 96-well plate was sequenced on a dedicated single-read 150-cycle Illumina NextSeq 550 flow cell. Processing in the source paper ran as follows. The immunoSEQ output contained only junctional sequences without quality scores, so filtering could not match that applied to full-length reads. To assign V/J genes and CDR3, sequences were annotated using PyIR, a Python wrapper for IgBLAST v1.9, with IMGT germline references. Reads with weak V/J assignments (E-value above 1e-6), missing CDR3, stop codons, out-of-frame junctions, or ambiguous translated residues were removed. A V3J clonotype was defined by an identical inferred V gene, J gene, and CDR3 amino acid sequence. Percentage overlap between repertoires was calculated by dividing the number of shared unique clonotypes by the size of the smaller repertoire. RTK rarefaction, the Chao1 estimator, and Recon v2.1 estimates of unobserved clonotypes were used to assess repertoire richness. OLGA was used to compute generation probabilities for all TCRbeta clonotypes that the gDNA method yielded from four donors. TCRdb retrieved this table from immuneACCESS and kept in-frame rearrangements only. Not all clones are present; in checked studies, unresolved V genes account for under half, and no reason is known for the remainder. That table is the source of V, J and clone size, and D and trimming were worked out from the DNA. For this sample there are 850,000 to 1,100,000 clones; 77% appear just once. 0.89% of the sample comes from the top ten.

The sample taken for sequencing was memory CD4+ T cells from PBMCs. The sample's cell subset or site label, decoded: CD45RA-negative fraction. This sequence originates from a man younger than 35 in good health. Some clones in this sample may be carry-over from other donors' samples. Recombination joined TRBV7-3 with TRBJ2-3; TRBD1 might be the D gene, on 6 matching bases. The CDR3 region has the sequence CASSFVGQPTDTQYF. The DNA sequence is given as TGTGCCAGCAGCTTTGTTGGACAGCCGACAGATACGCAGTATTTT. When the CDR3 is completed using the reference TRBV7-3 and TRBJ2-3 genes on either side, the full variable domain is GAGVSQTPSNKVTEKGKYVELRCDPISGHTALYWYRQSLGQGPEFLIYFQGTGAADDSGLPNDRFFAVRPEGSVSTLKIQRTERGDSAVYLCASSFVGQPTDTQYFGPGTRLTVL.